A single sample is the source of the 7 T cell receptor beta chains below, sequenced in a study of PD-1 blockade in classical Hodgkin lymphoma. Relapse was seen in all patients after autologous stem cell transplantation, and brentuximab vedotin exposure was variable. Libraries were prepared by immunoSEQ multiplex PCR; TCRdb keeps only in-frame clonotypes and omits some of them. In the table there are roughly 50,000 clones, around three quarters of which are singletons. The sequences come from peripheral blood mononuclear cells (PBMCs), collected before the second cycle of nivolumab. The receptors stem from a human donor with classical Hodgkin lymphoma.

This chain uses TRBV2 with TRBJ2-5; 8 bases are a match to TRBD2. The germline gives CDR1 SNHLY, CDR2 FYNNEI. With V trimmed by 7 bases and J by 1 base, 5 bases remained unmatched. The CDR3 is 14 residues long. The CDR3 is CASITGGPQETQYF. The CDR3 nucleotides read TGTGCCAGCATAACGGGGGGGCCCCAAGAGACCCAGTACTTC.

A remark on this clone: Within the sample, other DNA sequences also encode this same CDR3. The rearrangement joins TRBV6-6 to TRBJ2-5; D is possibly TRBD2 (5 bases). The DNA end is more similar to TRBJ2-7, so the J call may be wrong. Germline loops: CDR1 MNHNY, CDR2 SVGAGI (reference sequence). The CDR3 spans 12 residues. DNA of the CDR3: TGTGCCAGCAGTACGCCGGCGGGCGAGCAGTACTTC. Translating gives CASSTPAGEQYF.

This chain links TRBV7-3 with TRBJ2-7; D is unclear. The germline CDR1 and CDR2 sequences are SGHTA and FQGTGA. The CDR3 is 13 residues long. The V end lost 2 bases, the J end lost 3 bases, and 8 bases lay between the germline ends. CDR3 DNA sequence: TGTGCCAGCAGCTTATTTACAGACTACGAGCAGTACTTC. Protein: CASSLFTDYEQYF.

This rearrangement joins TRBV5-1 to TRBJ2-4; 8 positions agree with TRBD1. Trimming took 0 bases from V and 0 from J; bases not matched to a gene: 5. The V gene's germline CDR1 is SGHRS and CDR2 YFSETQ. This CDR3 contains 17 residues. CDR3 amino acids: CASSLGTGSLAKNIQYF. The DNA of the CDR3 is TGCGCCAGCAGCTTGGGGACAGGGAGCCTAGCCAAAAACATTCAGTACTTC.

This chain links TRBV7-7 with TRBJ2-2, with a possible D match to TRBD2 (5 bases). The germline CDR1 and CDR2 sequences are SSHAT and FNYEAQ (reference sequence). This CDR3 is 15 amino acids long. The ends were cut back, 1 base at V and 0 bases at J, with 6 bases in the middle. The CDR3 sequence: CASSLVDSNTGELFF. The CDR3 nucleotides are TGTGCCAGCAGCTTAGTGGACTCGAACACCGGGGAGCTGTTTTTT. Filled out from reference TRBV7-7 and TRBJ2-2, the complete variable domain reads GAGVSQSPRYKVTKRGQDVTLRCDPISSHATLYWYQQALGQGPEFLTYFNYEAQPDKSGLPSDRFSAERPEGSISTLTIQRTEQRDSAMYRCASSLVDSNTGELFFGEGSRLTVL.

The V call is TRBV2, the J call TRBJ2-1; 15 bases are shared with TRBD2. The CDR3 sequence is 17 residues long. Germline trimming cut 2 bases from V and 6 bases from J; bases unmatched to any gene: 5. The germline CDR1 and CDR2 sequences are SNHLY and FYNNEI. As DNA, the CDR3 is TGTGCCAGCAGTGAACTAGGACTAGCGGGAGGGCCCAATGAGCAGTTCTTC. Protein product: CASSELGLAGGPNEQFF.

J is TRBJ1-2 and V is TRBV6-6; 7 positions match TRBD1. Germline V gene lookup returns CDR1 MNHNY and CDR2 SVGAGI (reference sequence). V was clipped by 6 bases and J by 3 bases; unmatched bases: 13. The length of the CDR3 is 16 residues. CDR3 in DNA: TGTGCCAGCAGCTACGGTCTCGACAGGGTGGACTATGGCTACACCTTC. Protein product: CASSYGLDRVDYGYTF.